These 21 T cell receptor beta chains came from one sample sequenced in a study of shared clonotypes between healthy human individuals. Libraries were prepared by immunoSEQ multiplex PCR; TCRdb keeps only in-frame clonotypes and omits some of them. This sample has over a million clones, with about 80% found just once. Sequencing was done on a sample of memory CD4+ T cells from PBMCs. Subset in this sample: CD45RA-negative fraction. These TCRs come from a man aged 18 to 30 in good health. Some clones in this sample may be carry-over from other donors' samples.

This clone was observed a few times. The chain carries TRBV30 and TRBJ1-2; no clear D gene. V dropped 4 bases and J dropped 7 bases, with 10 bases sitting between them. CDR1 and CDR2 from the germline V gene are GTSNPN and SVGIG (reference sequence). The CDR3 runs 11 residues. The CDR3 coding sequence is TGTGCCTGGATCCGGCAGCTTGGCTACACCTTC. Translation: CAWIRQLGYTF.

The rearrangement links TRBV7-9 to TRBJ2-3; D is unresolved. Germline CDR1 reads SEHNR; CDR2 reads FQNEAQ (reference sequence). V lost 3 bases to trimming and J lost 1 base, with 11 bases between them. This CDR3 comprises 15 residues. CDR3 amino acids: CASSFLAVGTDTQYF. Here the CDR3 DNA reads TGTGCCAGCAGCTTCCTTGCGGTGGGCACAGATACGCAGTATTTT.

Of note for this clone: At the DNA level, this CDR3 is encoded by other sequences in the same sample as well. The chain uses TRBV20-1 and TRBJ2-7; D is unresolved. Germline V gene sequence: CDR1 DFQATT, CDR2 SNEGSKA (reference sequence). CDR3 length: 10 amino acids. Between the trimmed V and J ends, which lost 3 bases and 2 bases, there was a span of 2 bases. The CDR3 spells CSASPYEQYF. In DNA, the CDR3 is TGCAGTGCTAGTCCCTACGAGCAGTACTTC.

The J gene is TRBJ2-2, the V gene TRBV4-3, with 13 bases identical to TRBD2. The CDR3 is 17 amino acids. Per the germline V gene, CDR1 is LGHNA and CDR2 is YSLEER. The V gene end was trimmed by 0 bases and the J gene end by 6 bases; junction bases not matched to a gene: 4. The CDR3 bases are TGCGCCAGCAGCCAAGAATCCACTAGCGGGAGGGCCGGGGAGCTGTTTTTT. Its protein product is CASSQESTSGRAGELFF.

The chain has TRBV6-1 and TRBJ1-5; possible D gene TRBD1, 6 bases. Germline loops: CDR1 MNHNS, CDR2 SASEGT. CDR3 size: 16 residues. Trimming shortened V by 4 bases and J by 2 bases, and 15 bases separated the two germline ends. The CDR3 nucleotides are TGTGCCAGCAGTGGGATAGGGACACTAGGCAATCAGCCCCAGCATTTT. Translation gives CASSGIGTLGNQPQHF.

The rearrangement joins TRBV7-2 to TRBJ2-3; 7 bases are shared with TRBD2. The trim removed 1 base at V and 2 bases at J, leaving 3 bases unmatched. From germline, CDR1 is SGHTA and CDR2 FQGNSA. The CDR3 has 15 residues. The CDR3 region has the DNA TGTGCCAGCAGCTTAGGCGGGAGCCCCACAGATACGCAGTATTTT. This sequence encodes CASSLGGSPTDTQYF.

This clone was observed a single time. The J gene is TRBJ2-1, the V gene TRBV19, with 7 bases lining up with TRBD2. The CDR3 sequence is 15 residues long. CDR1 is LNHDA and CDR2 is SQIVND in the germline V gene (reference sequence). Losses at the gene ends were 3 bases for V and 6 bases for J; bases not matched to a gene: 8. The CDR3 DNA reads TGTGCCAGTAGTATGGGCGGGAGTGGTTCCAATGAGCAGTTCTTC. Amino acid sequence: CASSMGGSGSNEQFF.

This clone has only a few counts. The rearrangement links TRBV29-1 to TRBJ2-1; D might be TRBD1 (8 bases). Germline CDR1 SQVTM, CDR2 ANQGSEA. Trimming removed 5 bases at V and 9 bases at J, with 14 bases between. The CDR3 is 12 amino acids. The CDR3 reads CSVTGGGFEQFF. The DNA of the CDR3 is TGCAGCGTTACAGGGGGGGGATTTGAGCAGTTCTTC.

The rearrangement joins TRBV4-3 to TRBJ1-4; 9 nucleotides align to TRBD1. This CDR3 is built from 16 residues. V dropped 3 bases and J dropped 3; count of bases not matched to a gene: 5. CDR1 and CDR2 from the germline V gene are LGHNA and YSLEER. DNA for the CDR3: TGCGCCAGCAGCCAGGATGACAGGGGGGCTAATGAAAAACTGTTTTTT. It specifies CASSQDDRGANEKLFF.

The genes are TRBV14 and TRBJ2-7; D not certain. There are 13 residues in the CDR3. Trimming stripped 3 bases from V and 3 bases from J, with 9 bases between. The germline CDR1 and CDR2 sequences are SGHDN and FVKESK. The DNA of the CDR3 is TGTGCCAGCAGCCAGGCCCAAGTCTACGAGCAGTACTTC. As protein: CASSQAQVYEQYF.

The gene calls are TRBV5-1 and TRBJ1-1; no clear D. The CDR3 contains 17 residues. V was trimmed by 4 bases and J by 5 bases, leaving 24 bases between them. Germline V gene sequence: CDR1 SGHRS, CDR2 YFSETQ. The CDR3 region is CASSLGLDSQRWTEAFF. CDR3 in DNA: TGCGCCAGCAGCCTGGGGTTGGACTCTCAGCGGTGGACTGAAGCTTTCTTT.

The CDR3 loop reads CASSPKRSEQFPYNEQFF. DNA of the CDR3: TGTGCCAGCAGCCCGAAGCGGTCCGAACAGTTTCCCTACAATGAGCAGTTCTTC. The chain uses TRBV7-9 and TRBJ2-1, with TRBD2 as a possible D gene (5 bases). Trimming stripped 5 bases from V and 2 bases from J, with 22 bases between. CDR1 SEHNR and CDR2 FQNEAQ come from the germline V gene (reference sequence). The CDR3 is 18 amino acids.

V is TRBV6-5 and J is TRBJ2-7; 11 nucleotides align to TRBD2. This CDR3 region has 15 residues. J was trimmed by 2 bases and V by 2 bases; bases with no gene match: 2. Germline CDR1 is MNHEY and CDR2 is SVGAGI. CDR3 sequence reads: CASSYGLAGPYEQYF. The CDR3 coding sequence is TGTGCCAGCAGTTACGGACTAGCGGGTCCCTACGAGCAGTACTTC.

In the case of this clone: At the DNA level, this CDR3 is encoded by other sequences in the same sample as well. The chain recombines TRBV9 with TRBJ2-3, with no clear D. Trimming left V 0 bases short and J 0 bases short, with 5 bases between. CDR3 length: 14 residues. Germline V lookup: CDR1 SGDLS, CDR2 YYNGEE. CDR3: CASSVEGSTDTQYF. The CDR3 DNA is TGTGCCAGCAGCGTAGAAGGTAGCACAGATACGCAGTATTTT.

This clone came up once. This sequence joins TRBV11-2 and TRBJ1-3; weak D call: TRBD1 (6 bases). This CDR3 has 15 residues. The V end was cut by 7 bases, the J end by 4 bases, with 17 bases between. Germline-derived CDR1 and CDR2 are SGHAT and FQNNGV. The CDR3 protein is CASTVAWTAGNTIYF. DNA for the CDR3: TGTGCCAGCACCGTAGCCTGGACAGCCGGAAACACCATATATTTT.

This rearrangement joins TRBV29-1 to TRBJ1-5; D remains unclear. Trimming left V 6 bases short and J 5 bases short, with 14 bases between. CDR1 is SQVTM and CDR2 is ANQGSEA in the germline V gene. The CDR3 is 13 residues long. The CDR3 protein is CSVSTGSYQPQHF. DNA for the CDR3: TGCAGCGTAAGCACCGGGAGCTATCAGCCCCAGCATTTT.

The chain combines TRBV18 with TRBJ2-5; 8 bases line up with TRBD2. V was pared by 0 bases and J by 5 bases, with 5 bases of the junction left unmatched. Germline loops: CDR1 KGHSH, CDR2 LQKENI. This CDR3 comprises 15 residues. CDR3 sequence (DNA): TGTGCCAGCTCACCACCGTCCCAGCGGGGGGAGACCCAGTACTTC. It codes for CASSPPSQRGETQYF.

In this sample, this clone turned up once. The V call is TRBV10-1, the J call TRBJ2-1; D gene unclear. V lost 2 bases and J lost 9, with 14 bases in between. The germline V gene encodes CDR1 WNHNN and CDR2 SYGVQD (reference sequence). The CDR3 is 14 residues long. The CDR3 DNA follows: TGCGCCAGCAGTGAGAATGCTATATCCACTGAGCAGTTCTTC. Translated: CASSENAISTEQFF.

The J gene is TRBJ2-3, the V gene TRBV7-9; 8 positions agree with TRBD2. The germline gives CDR1 SEHNR, CDR2 FQNEAQ (reference sequence). J was trimmed by 4 bases and V by 2 bases; bases with no gene match: 11. The CDR3 spans 17 residues. CDR3 bases: TGTGCCAGCAGCTTATTGGCAGCGGGAGTTTTGTCAGATACGCAGTATTTT. It codes for CASSLLAAGVLSDTQYF.

The chain recombines TRBV7-3 with TRBJ2-5, with D possibly TRBD1 on 6 matching bases. Germline CDR1 is SGHTA and CDR2 is FQGTGA. V was trimmed by 5 bases and J by 4 bases, leaving 14 bases between them. This CDR3 has 14 amino acids. DNA for the CDR3: TGTGCCAGCAGCCCCGGACAGAAGGGAGAGACCCAGTACTTC. As protein: CASSPGQKGETQYF.

In its sample, this clone was seen a few times. Other DNA sequences from this sample encode an identical CDR3 as well. The CDR3 spells CASSLGNTGELFF. The CDR3, as DNA: TGCGCCAGCAGCTTGGGGAACACCGGGGAGCTGTTTTTT. The rearrangement joins TRBV5-1 to TRBJ2-2; no definite D call. Germline CDR1 SGHRS, CDR2 YFSETQ. The CDR3 covers 13 residues. V dropped 0 bases and J dropped 1 base, with 1 base sitting between them.